This record concerns one T cell receptor beta chain sequence. Study processing details: Nucleated cell number was recorded as an estimate derived from reference gene primer amplification. Produced via immunoSEQ multiplex PCR; TCRdb's table is partial and in-frame only. V, J and clone size were drawn from that table, and D and trimming were deduced from the DNA. The sample carries approximately 150,000 clones, about four fifths recorded once. The data were obtained in a study of blood T cell repertoires in COVID-19. Looking at the study overall: T cells, B-cell-depleted T cells, or PBMCs supplied cDNA or gDNA.

Germline CDR1 and CDR2: MNHEY and SVGAGI. This CDR3 has 13 amino acids. Deletions cut 6 bases from V and 9 bases from J, with 15 bases between. The chain joins TRBV6-5 to TRBJ2-1, with a tentative D call TRBD1 (7 bases). The sample comprised peripheral blood. This clonotype was obtained from a human donor in a cohort sampled during active COVID-19. The CDR3 is CASRGRGEGEQFF. The CDR3 coding sequence is TGTGCCAGCAGAGGCAGGGGGGAAGGTGAGCAGTTCTTC.